What follows describes a single T cell receptor beta chain. This clonotype was counted ten times or more. The target of this receptor is not known. A read error may account for a junction end that differs from germline. Synthesis of TCR cDNA relied on 5'RACE template switching, a step that introduced a universal primer site along with unique molecular identifiers. Priming for cDNA synthesis came from both the TCR alpha and TCR beta constant segments. Library amplification involved two PCR steps, and the second step added sample barcodes and sequencing adapters. Sequencing of libraries was performed on Illumina HiSeq 2500 (2x100 bp) or NovaSeq (2x150 bp). The source study handled its data this way. Reads were demultiplexed and collapsed into UMI consensus sequences with MIGEC, and V(D)J alignment was performed with MiXCR. Clonotypes responding to the vaccine were identified with edgeR on replicate PBMC samples, with the criteria of FDR below 0.01 and a log2 fold change above 5 up to day 15. CD4 or CD8 identity was assigned to each bulk clonotype according to whether the clonotype was present at higher abundance in the sequenced CD4 repertoire or the sequenced CD8 repertoire. In-frame beta chains were kept once TCRdb had trimmed the public reads at Q25 with fastp and called clones with MiXCR. Merged by CDR3 protein, the rows form single entries marked with the most common genes and DNA. These V and J calls originate from TCRdb's pipeline instead of the authors' own analysis. The sample table holds roughly 120,000 distinct CDR3 sequences, of which 5.5% to 8% were seen once. In total, the top ten clones hold over 2.5% of the sample.

CDR1 and CDR2 were assigned from the germline V gene (reference sequence) as SSHAT and FNYEAQ. The CDR3 spans 14 residues, from the cysteine through the phenylalanine. The CDR3 DNA has 42 bases and is translated from base 1. Taken with the paper, the label for treatment or condition translates to: live attenuated yellow fever vaccine strain. A standard Ficoll-Paque protocol was used to isolate PBMCs from peripheral blood. CD4 and CD8 T-cell fractions were isolated with Dynabeads CD4 and CD8 positive selection kits. RNA was extracted with TriZol from bulk PBMCs, CD4 and CD8 fractions, and dextramer-positive and dextramer-negative fractions. This record comes from a study of T cells after yellow fever vaccination (dated by TCRdb to the late 2010s). For the study in its entirety: The SMART-Seq v4 Ultra Low Input RNA kit was used to prepare libraries from fractions with low cell numbers. The cohort comprised two healthy male donors, one aged 18 to 30 and one aged 30 to 39 years. Bulk PBMC replicates and cell subsets were isolated from blood drawn at multiple timepoints before and after both primary and secondary immunization. Bulk TCR alpha and beta repertoires were sequenced longitudinally to track T-cell clones before and after primary and booster YFV17D yellow fever vaccination.

General study outcomes and caveats: Computational filtering was required because FACS-sorted repertoires could contain abundant contaminating clonotypes from the bulk population. After the booster, most clones that had expanded after primary vaccination were detected again (roughly 96% of CD4 and around nine tenths of CD8), suggesting broad maintenance of memory. The secondary T-cell response was weaker than the primary response but faster, peaking on day 5 instead of day 15. Because only a couple of donors were included in the study, the extent to which the findings can be generalized is limited. A small fraction of clonotypes showed up in both the CD4 and CD8 compartments, probably as a result of convergent recombination.

The rearranged segments are TRBV7-7 and TRBJ2-5; the D gene remains uncertain. The receptor was derived from a man aged 18 to 29 who received the YFV17D yellow fever vaccine. Source: CD4+ T cells sorted from PBMCs, taken about 49 days after the first yellow fever vaccination. The nucleotide sequence reads TGTGCTAGCAGCCCTGTCGCGCTCCAAGAGACCCAGTACTTC. This is translated as CASSPVALQETQYF.